A selection of T cell receptor beta chains follows, all from one sample in a study of beta chain features in type 1 diabetes. Assay: immunoSEQ multiplex PCR; the TCRdb copy retains only in-frame clones and omits some. The data show 900,000 or so clones, with roughly 15% seen just once and about 0.02% held by the top ten. The sample taken for sequencing was naive CD4+ T cells from blood. These receptors all come from a woman between 18 and 30 years old in good health. Each CDR3 is given with its conserved first and last residue. The D gene is left open where the match is weak. Not all rows give a size; the values are once, few, many and, for expanded clones, a class.

CDR3,DNA,D,size,J,V
CASSHAPGTEAFF,TGTGCCAGCAGCCACGCTCCGGGGACTGAAGCTTTCTTT,NA,NA,TRBJ1-1,TRBV7-3
CASRGSGFRSPLHF,TGTGCCAGCCGCGGGTCCGGGTTTCGGTCACCCCTCCACTTT,NA,NA,TRBJ1-6,TRBV4-2
CSARGRNEQFF,TGCAGTGCTAGGGGGCGCAATGAGCAGTTCTTC,NA,NA,TRBJ2-1,TRBV20-1
CATSSGFTSRQETQYF,TGTGCCACCAGCAGCGGGTTTACTAGCCGCCAAGAGACCCAGTACTTC,NA,NA,TRBJ2-5,TRBV15
CATSRGQLDTQYF,TGTGCCACCAGCAGAGGACAGTTGGATACGCAGTATTTT,NA,NA,TRBJ2-3,TRBV15
CASSPSAGSRGAYEQYF,TGTGCCAGCTCACCTTCAGCAGGGTCCAGGGGGGCTTACGAGCAGTACTTC,NA,few,TRBJ2-7,TRBV18
CASSASREVNEQFF,TGTGCCAGCAGTGCGTCCAGGGAGGTCAATGAGCAGTTCTTC,NA,NA,TRBJ2-1,TRBV6-1
CASSLLALITDTQYF,TGTGCCAGCAGCCTACTAGCGCTGATCACAGATACGCAGTATTTT,TRBD2,NA,TRBJ2-3,TRBV9
CAISESRGSTDTQYF,TGTGCCATCAGTGAGTCGAGAGGTAGCACAGATACGCAGTATTTT,NA,few,TRBJ2-3,TRBV10-3
CASSTWTGKNTEAFF,TGTGCCAGTAGTACTTGGACAGGGAAAAACACTGAAGCTTTCTTT,TRBD1,few,TRBJ1-1,TRBV19
CASSQGARAFF,TGTGCCAGCAGCCAGGGGGCCCGGGCTTTCTTT,NA,NA,TRBJ1-1,TRBV14
CASSQGRTSGIYDEQFF,TGCGCCAGCAGCCAAGGCCGGACTAGCGGGATTTACGATGAGCAGTTCTTC,TRBD2,few,TRBJ2-1,TRBV4-3
CASSKVASGRWDYEQYF,TGTGCCAGCAGCAAAGTGGCTAGCGGGAGGTGGGACTACGAGCAGTACTTC,NA,NA,TRBJ2-7,TRBV21-1
CATSGRTTDGRTDGYTF,TGTGCCACCAGCGGCCGAACCACGGACGGGCGGACAGATGGCTACACCTTC,NA,NA,TRBJ1-2,TRBV15
CASREGGYEKLFF,TGTGCCAGCAGGGAGGGGGGATATGAAAAACTGTTTTTT,NA,few,TRBJ1-4,TRBV25-1
CASSQTRERRSNQPQHF,TGCGCCAGCAGCCAAACCCGGGAACGGAGGAGCAATCAGCCCCAGCATTTT,NA,few,TRBJ1-5,TRBV4-1
CKGQGVEETQYF,TGTAAGGGACAGGGTGTCGAAGAGACCCAGTACTTC,TRBD1,few,TRBJ2-5,TRBV28
CASSLSAGTSGYNEQFF,TGCGCCAGCAGCTTGTCGGCCGGGACTAGCGGCTACAATGAGCAGTTCTTC,TRBD2,NA,TRBJ2-1,TRBV5-1
CASRLAGGLREQYF,TGTGCCAGCAGACTAGCGGGAGGACTTCGCGAGCAGTACTTC,TRBD2,NA,TRBJ2-7,TRBV27
CASSLTVSRPYNEQFF,TGTGCCAGCAGCCTGACGGTATCCAGACCCTACAATGAGCAGTTCTTC,NA,few,TRBJ2-1,TRBV7-6
CATSRVAGYTYEQYF,TGTGCCACCAGCAGAGTAGCGGGATATACCTACGAGCAGTACTTC,TRBD2,few,TRBJ2-7,TRBV15
CASSSYSGTQYF,TGTGCCAGCAGCTCGTACTCCGGGACCCAGTACTTC,NA,NA,TRBJ2-5,TRBV11-2
CASSNEGVLNTEAFF,TGTGCCAGCAGCAACGAAGGGGTATTGAACACTGAAGCTTTCTTT,NA,NA,TRBJ1-1,TRBV6-5
CASSASRAQGNIQYF,TGTGCCAGCAGCGCCAGTCGGGCCCAGGGGAACATTCAGTACTTC,NA,NA,TRBJ2-4,TRBV2
CASSYGQGVPQAFF,TGTGCCAGCAGTTACGGTCAGGGAGTTCCCCAAGCTTTCTTT,NA,NA,TRBJ1-1,TRBV6-5
CASSQGGTSGRSSYNEQFF,TGTGCCAGCAGCCAAGGGGGGACTAGCGGAAGGAGCTCCTACAATGAGCAGTTCTTC,TRBD2,NA,TRBJ2-1,TRBV4-2